The entry that follows covers one T cell receptor beta chain sequence. The source of the sample is a study of blood T cells in healthy people across ages. Trimming took 6 bases from V and 8 from J, leaving 13 bases between them. The CDR3 is made up of 12 amino acids. Germline-derived CDR1 and CDR2 are SQVTM and ANQGSEA. Together with a sample-barcoded 5' primer, a J-beta primer mix was included in a second PCR lasting roughly 7 to 11 cycles. TCRdb re-analysed the 5' RACE reads in MiXCR, keeping a single row per CDR3 protein. The repertoire includes some 760,000 distinct CDR3 sequences, 20% to 25% of them detected once, and roughly a tenth sits in the top ten. This sample was also put to use in a study of T cells of mothers and their children.

The receptor was derived from a boy younger than 18 in good health. Sequencing used blood. The chain links TRBV29-1 to TRBJ1-4; weak D call: TRBD1 (5 bases). This CDR3 reads CSVLSGDEKLFF. In DNA form, the CDR3 reads TGCAGCGTCCTCTCCGGGGACGAAAAACTGTTTTTT. The full variable domain, rest sourced from reference TRBV29-1 and TRBJ1-4, is SAVISQKPSRDICQRGTSLTIQCQVDSQVTMMFWYRQQPGQSLTLIATANQGSEATYESGFVIDKFPISRPNLTFSTLTVSNMSPEDSSIYLCSVLSGDEKLFFGSGTQLSVL.